Listed here is a single TCR beta chain. These data originate in a study of blood T cell repertoires in COVID-19. Study at large: The analysed material was cDNA or gDNA that came from T cells, B-cell-depleted T cells, or PBMCs.

CDR1 is LGHDT, CDR2 YNNKEL, per germline (reference sequence). Trimming at V came to 2 bases and at J to 6 bases, leaving 4 bases not matched to a gene. The CDR3 loop spans 16 amino acids. As originally analysed: Amplification from reference gene primers served as the basis for estimated nucleated cell counts. TCRdb's table, derived via immunoSEQ multiplex PCR, lists solely in-frame clones and lacks some. V and J calls and clone size follow that table, whereas D and trimming were derived from the DNA. The top ten clones hold about 1.5% of a sample with a few hundred thousand clones, 80% to 90% of them seen once. Symptom resolution, clearance, or two negative PCRs marked donors in Cohort 3 as recovered.

This clonotype was obtained from a man younger than 40 who had recovered from COVID-19. The V call is TRBV3-1 (or the pseudogene TRBV3-2), the J call TRBJ2-3, with 14 nucleotides matching TRBD2. The sequenced sample consisted of PBMCs or T cells enriched from blood (not recorded which). CDR3 bases: TGTGCCAGCAGCCAAAGGACTAGCGGGGGGCGGGATACGCAGTATTTT. Protein sequence: CASSQRTSGGRDTQYF.